A single sample is the source of the 8 T cell receptor beta chains below, sequenced in a study of blood T cell repertoires in COVID-19. TCRdb's table, derived via immunoSEQ multiplex PCR, lists solely in-frame clones and lacks some. Found here are about 290,000 clones, around four fifths of them singletons; the top ten hold around 4%. The sequenced sample consisted of peripheral blood. The receptors here all came from a woman aged 50 to 60 with active or convalescent COVID-19.

This sequence joins TRBV19 and TRBJ2-1; 7 bases map to TRBD1. The CDR3 is made up of 17 amino acids. Per germline, CDR1 LNHDA and CDR2 SQIVND (reference sequence). V shed 5 bases and J 6 bases; nucleotides not matched to a gene: 16. The CDR3 loop reads CASSGGRDSPLGNEQFF. The CDR3 DNA is TGTGCCAGTAGTGGGGGCCGGGACAGTCCTCTGGGCAATGAGCAGTTCTTC.

The chain carries TRBV3-1 (or the pseudogene TRBV3-2) and TRBJ2-5; TRBD2 matches at 7 bases. CDR3 length: 17 amino acids. Germline loops: CDR1 LGHDT, CDR2 YNNKEL (reference sequence). The trim removed 6 bases at V and 5 bases at J, leaving 18 bases unmatched. The CDR3 DNA follows: TGTGCCAGCAGACCCGCTTTGGGGGGGAGGGCCAGCGAGACCCAGTACTTC. The encoded protein is CASRPALGGRASETQYF.

This chain joins TRBV18 and TRBJ1-1, with D perhaps matching TRBD1 (6 bases). The V gene lost 0 bases and the J gene lost 1 base, with 9 bases spanning the gap. Germline CDR1 KGHSH, CDR2 LQKENI. The CDR3 extends over 15 amino acids. The CDR3 sequence: CASSPPTGWNTEAFF. CDR3 coding DNA: TGTGCCAGCTCACCACCCACAGGGTGGAACACTGAAGCTTTCTTT.

The V gene is TRBV21-1, the J gene TRBJ2-1; TRBD2 is the table's D call, not checked against the DNA. TRBV21-1 constitutes a pseudogene. This CDR3 region has 16 residues. DNA of the CDR3: TGTGCCAGCAGCAAAGAGGGTAGCGGGAGGCCCGGTGAGCAGTTCTTC. This sequence encodes CASSKEGSGRPGEQFF.

The gene calls are TRBV24-1 and TRBJ2-1; TRBD2 agrees at 11 bases. With 0 bases clipped from V and 6 bases from J, the junction kept 12 bases outside the gene matches. CDR1 KGHDR and CDR2 SFDVKD come from the germline V gene. This CDR3 contains 19 residues. The CDR3 spells CATSDLSPSGRFPANEQFF. CDR3 in DNA: TGTGCCACCAGTGATTTGTCCCCTAGCGGGAGGTTTCCCGCCAATGAGCAGTTCTTC.

This rearrangement joins TRBV27 to TRBJ2-1; TRBD2 agrees at 12 bases. Germline CDR1 and CDR2: MNHEY and SMNVEV (reference sequence). The CDR3 has 17 amino acids. Germline trimming cut 5 bases from V and 9 bases from J; bases unmatched to any gene: 14. The CDR3 spells CASSRTTSGSPGGEQFF. DNA of the CDR3: TGTGCCAGCAGTCGGACGACTAGCGGGAGCCCAGGGGGTGAGCAGTTCTTC.

CDR3 nucleotide sequence: TGCGCCAGCAGGGTGGGACTAGCGGAGAACAATGAGCAGTTCTTC. Translated, it gives CASRVGLAENNEQFF. V is TRBV5-1 and J is TRBJ2-1; TRBD2 agrees at 11 bases. Trimming cost V 5 bases and J 5 bases; bases outside gene matches: 6. The CDR3 sequence is 15 residues long. Germline CDR1 SGHRS, CDR2 YFSETQ. Full variable domain (remainder filled in from reference TRBV5-1 and TRBJ2-1): KAGVTQTPRYLIKTRGQQVTLSCSPISGHRSVSWYQQTPGQGLQFLFEYFSETQRNKGNFPGRFSGRQFSNSRSEMNVSTLELGDSALYLCASRVGLAENNEQFFGPGTRLTVL.

The chain joins TRBV7-9 to TRBJ2-1; TRBD1 agrees at 7 bases. CDR3 length: 14 amino acids. In germline, CDR1 is SEHNR, CDR2 FQNEAQ (reference sequence). Trimming cost V 4 bases and J 6 bases; bases outside gene matches: 6. The CDR3 region is CASSSNEGANEQFF. Here the CDR3 DNA reads TGTGCCAGCAGCTCAAATGAGGGGGCCAATGAGCAGTTCTTC.